The 3 T cell receptor beta chains below all came from one sample that was sequenced in a study of blood T cell repertoires in COVID-19. Method: immunoSEQ multiplex PCR; TCRdb's copy keeps in-frame clones and lacks some. The table shows a few hundred thousand clones, with more than 65% occurring only once. Material: peripheral blood. The source of these receptors is a woman older than 75 with acute or convalescent COVID-19.

V is TRBV7-2 and J is TRBJ2-2; D unresolved. This CDR3 contains 14 residues. Germline CDR1 and CDR2: SGHTA and FQGNSA. V lost 3 bases and J lost 3, with 8 bases in between. CDR3 bases: TGTGCCAGCAGCTTGTGGAGAGACACCGGGGAGCTGTTTTTT. This gives the protein CASSLWRDTGELFF.

J is TRBJ2-1 and V is TRBV14, with a weak D call TRBD2 (5 bases). Deletions cut 2 bases from V and 6 bases from J, with 11 bases between. CDR3 length: 14 amino acids. Germline CDR1 SGHDN, CDR2 FVKESK. The DNA for the CDR3 is TGTGCCAGCAGCCAATATAAGGGAGCCAATGAGCAGTTCTTC. It specifies CASSQYKGANEQFF.

The chain combines TRBV5-1 with TRBJ2-6; maybe TRBD1 (6 bases). Germline lookup yields CDR1 SGHRS and CDR2 YFSETQ. This CDR3 spans 17 amino acids. The ends were cut back, 1 base at V and 2 bases at J, with 13 bases in the middle. CDR3 protein: CASSLLGQTAGANVLTF. DNA of the CDR3: TGCGCCAGCAGCTTGTTGGGACAAACTGCTGGGGCCAACGTCCTGACTTTC.